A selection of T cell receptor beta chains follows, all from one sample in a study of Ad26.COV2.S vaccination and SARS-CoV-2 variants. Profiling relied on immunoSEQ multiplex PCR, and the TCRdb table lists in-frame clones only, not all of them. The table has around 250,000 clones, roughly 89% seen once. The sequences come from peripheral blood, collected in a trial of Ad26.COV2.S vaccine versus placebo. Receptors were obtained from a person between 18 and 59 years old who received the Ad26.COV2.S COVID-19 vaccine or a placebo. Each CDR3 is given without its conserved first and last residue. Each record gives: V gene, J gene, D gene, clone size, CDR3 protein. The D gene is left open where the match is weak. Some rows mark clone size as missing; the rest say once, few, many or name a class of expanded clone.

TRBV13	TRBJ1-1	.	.	ASSPQGRGEAF
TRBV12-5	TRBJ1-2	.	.	ASAPFGQRNNYGYT
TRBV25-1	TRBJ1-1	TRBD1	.	ASRETGLNTEAF
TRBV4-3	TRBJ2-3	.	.	ASSPQPLSTDTQY
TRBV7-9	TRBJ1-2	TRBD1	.	ASSLGIGRDSSFYGYT
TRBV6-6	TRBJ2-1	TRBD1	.	ASSPQGAYSSYNEQF
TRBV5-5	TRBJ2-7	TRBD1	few	ASSFSTGADEQY
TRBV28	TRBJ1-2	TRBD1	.	ASRSGQGSYGYT
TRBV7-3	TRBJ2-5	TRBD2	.	ASSPDTGLAGRETQY
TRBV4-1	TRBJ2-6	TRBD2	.	ASRPGGGANVLT
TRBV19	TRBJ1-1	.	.	ASRAPRKNTEAF
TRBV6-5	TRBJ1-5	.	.	ATRRSSNQPQH
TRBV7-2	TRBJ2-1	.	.	ASSWAYNEQF
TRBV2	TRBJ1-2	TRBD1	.	ASSQGAGYGYT
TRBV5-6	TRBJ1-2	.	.	ASSFTGIDGYT
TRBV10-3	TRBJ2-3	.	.	AISVRDTQY
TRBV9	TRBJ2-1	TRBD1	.	ASSPRGMVGRTGGEQF
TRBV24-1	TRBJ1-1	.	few	ATSVGEVPASIAEAF
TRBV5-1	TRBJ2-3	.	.	ASSLDGKPIDTQY
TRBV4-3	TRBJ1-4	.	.	ASSQFRGTGRGNEKLF
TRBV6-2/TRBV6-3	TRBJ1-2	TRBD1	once	ASSYSTDRGRHYGYT
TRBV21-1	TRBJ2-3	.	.	ASSKEESGWTDTQY
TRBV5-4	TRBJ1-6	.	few	ASSLERPPNSPLH
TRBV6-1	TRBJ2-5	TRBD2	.	ASLGLADGETQY
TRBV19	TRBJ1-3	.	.	ASRKASTGNTIY
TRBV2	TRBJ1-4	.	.	ASSEKGKEGEKLF
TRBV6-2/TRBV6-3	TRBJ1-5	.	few	ASSDSNQPQH
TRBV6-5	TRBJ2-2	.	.	ASRPEGTGELF
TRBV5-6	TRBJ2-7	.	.	ASSSLGYEQY
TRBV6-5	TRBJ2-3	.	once	ASTPGGASDTQY
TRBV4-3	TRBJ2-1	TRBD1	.	ASSQDQGTGGNEQF
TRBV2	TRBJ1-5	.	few	ASSEDRSNQPQH
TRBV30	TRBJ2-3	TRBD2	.	AWMLAGGTDTQY
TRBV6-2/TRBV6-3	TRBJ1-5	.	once	ASSYPQGGHSNQPQH
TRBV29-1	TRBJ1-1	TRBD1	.	SVEVQGMGQTEAF
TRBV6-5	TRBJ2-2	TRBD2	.	ASSWLGGHTGELF
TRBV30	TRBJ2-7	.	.	AWSVTSYEQY
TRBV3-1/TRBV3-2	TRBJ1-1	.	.	ASSQDSRGRRAF
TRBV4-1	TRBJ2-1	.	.	ASSQWGSAPNEQF
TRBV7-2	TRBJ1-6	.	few	ASSSRPRSPLH
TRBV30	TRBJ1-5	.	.	AWSSGRAVIQPQH
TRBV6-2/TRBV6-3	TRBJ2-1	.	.	ASSSRQTYNEQF
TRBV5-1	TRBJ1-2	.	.	ASSPLTEGGYT
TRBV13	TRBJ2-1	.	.	ASSVLGHEQF
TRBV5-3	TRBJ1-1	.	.	ARSLGDAAWTEAF
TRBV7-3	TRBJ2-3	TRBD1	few	ASSSGQGLDTQY
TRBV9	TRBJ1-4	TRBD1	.	ASSVRGTGGEKLF
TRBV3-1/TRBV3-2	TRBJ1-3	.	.	ASSRGGSGNTIY
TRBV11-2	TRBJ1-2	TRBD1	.	ASSLVDRGYGYT
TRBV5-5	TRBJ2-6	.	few	ASSSGTFSGANVLT
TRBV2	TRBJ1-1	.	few	ASSVEDLVALTEAF
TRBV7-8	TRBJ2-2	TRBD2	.	ASSPGLAGKPANTGELF
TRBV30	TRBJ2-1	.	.	AWSGTAHEQF